This T cell receptor beta chain was recovered during a study of OX40 agonist ivuxolimab in advanced cancers. Regarding the study as a whole: A proportion of nonresponders additionally exhibited low normalized T-cell clonal expansion. CD8+ T cells averaged more expanded clones than CD4+.

This clone was found once. Its antigen is still unknown. From germline, CDR1 is SEHNR and CDR2 FQNEAQ (reference sequence). The CDR3 extends over 15 amino acids. The germline V and J ends were trimmed by 5 bases and 0 bases, with 13 bases remaining between them. Profiled with immunoSEQ multiplex PCR; TCRdb holds only in-frame clones, not every one. The sample carries fewer than 80,000 clones, 85% to 90% recorded once. The specimen was CD4+ or CD8+ T cells sorted from blood, collected in a trial of the OX40 agonist ivuxolimab. The chain has TRBV7-9 and TRBJ1-1; maybe TRBD1 (5 bases). The clonotype was recovered from an adult with an advanced solid tumor such as melanoma, head and neck, liver or kidney cancer. The CDR3 DNA is TGTGCCAGCAGCCGCCAGGGAATCTTGAACACTGAAGCTTTCTTT. Its translation: CASSRQGILNTEAFF.